The clone carrying this T cell receptor beta chain turned up a few times. One end of the junction fails to match germline, which may point to a read error. Regions amplified from RNA transcripts were the TCR beta CDR3 regions. An initial round of RT-PCR targeting the TCR CDR3 relied on the HTBI primer set. TCRdb re-called the multiplex PCR reads through MiXCR, storing one row per CDR3 protein. The table has around 690,000 distinct CDR3 sequences, roughly 17% seen once. The data were taken from a study of T cells in Graves' hyperthyroidism and ophthalmopathy. This sequence was found in a man aged 45-65 years with Graves' hyperthyroidism. Sequencing was performed on blood.

The chain's CDR3 is CASAPTSGGIYGQYF. Written as DNA, the CDR3 is TGTGCTAGTGCCCCGACTAGCGGCGGGATCTACGGGCAGTACTTC. The V and J genes are TRBV12-5 and TRBJ2-7, with 9 bases fitting TRBD2. This CDR3 has 15 amino acids. Germline V gene data show CDR1 as LGHNT and CDR2 as FRNRAP.